These 18 T cell receptor beta chains were sequenced from one sample in a study of T cell responses to AZD1222 COVID-19 vaccine listed by TCRdb under 2021. The library was produced with the immunoSEQ multiplex PCR assay. This is the immuneACCESS table as TCRdb keeps it, with only in-frame sequences that have V and J called. A part of the clones is gone; compared with another copy, unresolved V genes explain less than half, and the rest is unexplained. This sample holds some 170,000 clones; 70% to 90% were observed only once. The top ten clones comprise 3.5% to 4.5% of the sample. In the paper's terms, the time point label means: about 28 days (+/-7) after the second vaccine dose. The treatment or condition label for this specimen denotes: meningococcal conjugate vaccine given as trial control. Sequenced material: peripheral blood, taken 28 days after the second dose of the MenACWY control vaccine. These TCRs come from an adult who received the MenACWY meningococcal vaccine as a control.

This clone was recorded only once. The gene calls are TRBV28 and TRBJ2-3, with no clear D. The CDR3 is 13 residues long. The V end lost 3 bases, the J end lost 0 bases, and 4 bases lay between the germline ends. Germline CDR1 is MDHEN and CDR2 is SYDVKM. The DNA for the CDR3 is TGTGCCAGCAGTTTCTCTAGCACAGATACGCAGTATTTT. It specifies CASSFSSTDTQYF.

The chain combines TRBV6-1 with TRBJ1-2; no definite D call. Germline values: CDR1 MNHNS, CDR2 SASEGT. This CDR3 is built from 14 residues. V gave up 3 bases and J gave up 4 bases, with 12 bases separating them. Here the CDR3 reads CASSEVYGIYGYTF. DNA for the CDR3: TGTGCCAGCAGTGAGGTATATGGGATCTATGGCTACACCTTC.

This clone appeared a single time. The chain employs TRBV7-2 and TRBJ2-7; 10 bases fit TRBD2. The V and J ends lost 1 base and 3 bases, in that order; junction bases with no gene match: 3. Germline lookup yields CDR1 SGHTA and CDR2 FQGNSA. CDR3 length equals 15 residues. CDR3 sequence (DNA): TGTGCCAGCAGCTTAGTGGGACTAGCGAGCTACGAGCAGTACTTC. Encoded protein: CASSLVGLASYEQYF.

This clone was seen just once. V is TRBV5-4 and J is TRBJ1-2, with D hard to call. V was trimmed by 2 bases and J by 0 bases, leaving 5 bases between them. The CDR3 extends over 13 amino acids. Germline assignment: CDR1 SGHNT and CDR2 YYREEE (reference sequence). The CDR3 sequence: CASSFGTNYGYTF. Written as DNA, the CDR3 is TGTGCCAGCAGCTTCGGAACTAACTATGGCTACACCTTC.

CDR3 amino acids: CASSQAWPSGVQPQHF. DNA of the CDR3: TGCGCCAGCAGCCAAGCTTGGCCCAGCGGTGTTCAGCCCCAGCATTTT. The rearrangement joins TRBV4-3 to TRBJ1-5; D not certain. Trimming removed 1 base from V and 6 bases from J, with 16 bases in between. Germline CDR1 is LGHNA and CDR2 is YSLEER. This CDR3 has 16 amino acids.

The chain is built from TRBV10-3 and TRBJ1-5, with 10 bases lining up with TRBD1. V dropped 4 bases and J dropped 7; count of bases not matched to a gene: 4. Germline V lookup: CDR1 ENHRY, CDR2 SYGVKD. The CDR3 extends over 14 amino acids. Here the CDR3 reads CAISAGTGEQPQHF. For the CDR3, the DNA is TGTGCCATCAGTGCCGGGACAGGGGAGCAGCCCCAGCATTTT.

The chain combines TRBV9 with TRBJ2-1; 7 nucleotides agree with TRBD2. This CDR3 comprises 15 residues. From germline, CDR1 is SGDLS and CDR2 YYNGEE. J lost 4 bases, V lost 3 bases, and 7 bases had no gene match. The CDR3 region is CASSGASGNYNEQFF. The CDR3 DNA is TGTGCCAGCAGCGGGGCTAGCGGAAATTACAATGAGCAGTTCTTC.

This clone was counted between two and nine times. This chain joins TRBV7-9 and TRBJ2-1; D may be TRBD2 (6 bases). The CDR3 totals 15 residues. The V gene lost 10 bases and the J gene lost 0 bases, with 16 bases spanning the gap. Germline CDR1 is SEHNR and CDR2 is FQNEAQ (reference sequence). CDR3 DNA sequence: TGTGCCACCCCCCGCGGGGAGGACTCCTACAATGAGCAGTTCTTC. Translation: CATPRGEDSYNEQFF.

This chain uses TRBV27 with TRBJ1-2; a weak D match, TRBD1 (6 bases). Looked up from germline, CDR1 is MNHEY and CDR2 is SMNVEV (reference sequence). The CDR3 runs to 14 residues. Trimming left V 6 bases short and J 3 bases short, with 14 bases between. The chain's CDR3 is CASRPPQGYYGYTF. The CDR3 DNA reads as TGTGCCAGCAGACCCCCCCAGGGGTACTATGGCTACACCTTC.

This clone has just a few counts. The V gene is TRBV9, the J gene TRBJ1-3; the D gene is possibly TRBD1 (6 bases). This CDR3 comprises 15 residues. Germline V CDR1 and CDR2: SGDLS, YYNGEE. Trimming took 1 base from V and 4 from J, leaving 12 bases between them. The CDR3 sequence is CASSVRQETGNTIYF. The CDR3 DNA sequence: TGTGCCAGCAGCGTAAGACAGGAGACCGGAAACACCATATATTTT.

The CDR3 DNA reads as TGTGCCAGCAGTTTACTAGCGGGAGGCCCAAGCTCCTACAATGAGCAGTTCTTC. This sequence encodes CASSLLAGGPSSYNEQFF. V and J are TRBV28 and TRBJ2-1; TRBD2 aligns across 11 bases. The CDR3 extends over 18 amino acids. The ends lost 2 bases at V and 0 bases at J; junction bases unmatched: 6. Germline V gives CDR1 MDHEN, CDR2 SYDVKM.

This chain joins TRBV2 and TRBJ1-2; possible D gene TRBD1, 5 bases. V was cut by 4 bases and J by 0 bases, with 15 bases left in between. CDR1 is SNHLY and CDR2 is FYNNEI in the germline V gene. The CDR3 covers 16 residues. The CDR3 DNA reads as TGTGCCAGCAGTGTACTCCGGGGCACCTCTAACTATGGCTACACCTTC. Amino acids: CASSVLRGTSNYGYTF.

The chain uses TRBV10-1 and TRBJ2-1, with D unresolved. Trimming cost V 0 bases and J 4 bases, with 7 bases left between them. Germline lookup yields CDR1 WNHNN and CDR2 SYGVQD (reference sequence). There are 14 residues in the CDR3. For the CDR3, the DNA is TGCGCCAGCAGTGAGTCTTCCGGTTACAATGAGCAGTTCTTC. Its protein is CASSESSGYNEQFF.

Only a few counts were recorded for this clone. The chain uses TRBV5-1 and TRBJ2-7; no clear D. This CDR3 has 13 residues. The germline V gene has CDR1 SGHRS and CDR2 YFSETQ. Trimming stripped 0 bases from V and 2 bases from J, with 6 bases between. Here the CDR3 DNA reads TGCGCCAGCAGCTTGGTAGTAGCCTACGAGCAGTACTTC. Translated, it gives CASSLVVAYEQYF.

The rearrangement joins TRBV28 to TRBJ2-2; a weak D match, TRBD2 (5 bases). Deletions cut 7 bases from V and 8 bases from J, with 11 bases between. The CDR3 runs to 12 residues. CDR1 and CDR2 (germline): MDHEN, SYDVKM. The CDR3 DNA reads TGTGCCAGCACCGCCGGGGATGGGGAGCTGTTTTTT. Its protein product is CASTAGDGELFF. The complete variable domain, with remaining parts taken from reference TRBV28 and TRBJ2-2, reads DVKVTQSSRYLVKRTGEKVFLECVQDMDHENMFWYRQDPGLGLRLIYFSYDVKMKEKGDIPEGYSVSREKKERFSLILESASTNQTSMYLCASTAGDGELFFGEGSRLTVL.

This clone was seen once. CDR3 nucleotides: TGTGCCAGCAGCTCAGAAGGGCAGGGAATGACCCAGTACTTC. Protein product: CASSSEGQGMTQYF. The V gene is TRBV5-4, the J gene TRBJ2-5; a possible D gene is TRBD1 (5 bases). Germline values: CDR1 SGHNT, CDR2 YYREEE (reference sequence). Trimming stripped 3 bases from V and 7 bases from J, with 16 bases between. The CDR3 loop spans 14 amino acids.

This rearrangement joins TRBV27 to TRBJ1-1; maybe TRBD1 (5 bases). Germline V gene lookup returns CDR1 MNHEY and CDR2 SMNVEV (reference sequence). V was shortened by 3 bases and J by 4 bases, with 9 bases between the two germline ends. CDR3 size: 13 residues. The CDR3 sequence is CASSFTGGTEAFF. For the CDR3, the DNA is TGTGCCAGCAGTTTCACGGGGGGCACTGAAGCTTTCTTT.

The V and J genes are TRBV11-2 and TRBJ2-7; no definite D call. This CDR3 has 14 residues. Trimming shortened V by 0 bases and J by 2 bases, and 8 bases separated the two germline ends. Germline V CDR1 and CDR2: SGHAT, FQNNGV. The CDR3 spells CASSLEYGAYEQYF. The CDR3 DNA sequence: TGTGCCAGCAGCTTAGAGTACGGTGCCTACGAGCAGTACTTC.